One T cell receptor (beta chain) is described in this entry. Which antigen it targets is not known. No qualities accompany the bases; no much larger clone lies one base away. Measured from the cysteine to the phenylalanine, the CDR3 is 15 residues long. Of the read, only the CDR3 DNA is kept; its 45 bases are in frame from base 1. Relative to germline, V is missing 8 bases and J is missing 0 bases, with 4 bases of the junction outside any gene match. According to the germline V gene, CDR1 reads ENHRY and CDR2 reads SYGVKD. Collaborating institutions collected whole blood in K2EDTA tubes following their own protocols. For TCRbeta analysis, collaborators shipped samples in one of three forms: frozen whole blood, isolated PBMCs, or DNA extracted from either of those sample types. TCRbeta CDR3 regions were amplified from genomic DNA by means of the immunoSEQ Assay, a bias-controlled multiplex PCR. In the paper's pipeline: Within the assay, amplification of reference gene primers was used to estimate how many nucleated cells each sample contained. Sequence reads were collapsed and filtered to measure the absolute abundance of every unique TCRbeta CDR3 rearrangement. Productive Simpson clonality was computed per sample as the square root of Simpson's diversity index over productive rearrangements. This immuneACCESS table, as held by TCRdb, lists in-frame sequences with V and J called but not all clones. Of the missing ones, under half trace to an unresolved V gene in checked studies; the others have no known cause. Clone size and V and J calls were adopted from that table, with D and trimming inferred from the DNA. Recorded for this sample are approximately 160,000 clones; roughly 84% of them occurred a single time. About 10% of the sample is taken by the ten largest.

The data are from a study of blood T cell repertoires in COVID-19 (dated by TCRdb to 2018 to 2021). With regard to the full study: Samples from collaborators originated in the United States, Italy and Spain and spanned both the acute and convalescent phases of COVID-19. The samples were drawn from two sources: the first 160 participants of the ongoing ImmuneRACE study, and 1,000 to 1,500 subjects contributed by 6 global collaborators. A freely available public database, intended as a resource for researchers studying the immune response to SARS-CoV-2, is where the repertoires were released. Deeply sampled blood TCRbeta repertoires from subjects exposed to, actively infected with, or recovered from COVID-19 were included in the dataset. A de-identified subject ID, COVID-19 status, age in years and sex were almost always included in the sample metadata. HLA class I and class II types, where available, came from metadata supplied by the sample provider rather than from assay-based typing. The material from the prospective study consisted of cDNA or gDNA derived from T cells, B-cell-depleted T cells, or PBMCs.

Findings and caveats that apply to the study as a whole: The amount of clinical and demographic metadata varied by source and participant and was provided uncurated.

Recombination connected TRBV10-3 to TRBJ1-6; 7 central bases correspond to TRBD1. This receptor was identified in a woman aged 80 or older with active or convalescent COVID-19. Sequences were obtained from peripheral blood. At the DNA level, the sequence is TGTGCCATCTCCCAGGGGGACTCCTATAATTCACCCCTCCACTTT. Its translation is CAISQGDSYNSPLHF.